The source of this T cell receptor beta chain is a study of cytomegalovirus exposure and HLA in healthy donors. Vbeta (60) and Jbeta (13) primers were used in the PCR. TCRdb's table, derived via immunoSEQ multiplex PCR, lists solely in-frame clones and lacks some. The table lists approximately 250,000 clones, around 78% of them singletons. The CDR3 covers 16 residues. Germline trimming cut 3 bases from V and 2 bases from J; bases unmatched to any gene: 7. Germline CDR1 reads LNHDA; CDR2 reads SQIVND (reference sequence). With respect to this clone: Its antigen is not known.

Whole-study findings and limits: Looking again later, the authors saw that most CMV-associated TCR beta chains seemed HLA-restricted. Cytomegalovirus association was assigned to 170 or so TCR beta chains.

The TCR originated in a boy between 10 and 17 years old in good health and CMV-seronegative. The chain joins TRBV19 to TRBJ2-5; 9 nucleotides align to TRBD1. The sample taken for sequencing was PBMCs. The CDR3 loop reads CASSMTGGGGQETQYF. The CDR3 DNA follows: TGTGCCAGTAGTATGACAGGGGGTGGGGGGCAAGAGACCCAGTACTTC.